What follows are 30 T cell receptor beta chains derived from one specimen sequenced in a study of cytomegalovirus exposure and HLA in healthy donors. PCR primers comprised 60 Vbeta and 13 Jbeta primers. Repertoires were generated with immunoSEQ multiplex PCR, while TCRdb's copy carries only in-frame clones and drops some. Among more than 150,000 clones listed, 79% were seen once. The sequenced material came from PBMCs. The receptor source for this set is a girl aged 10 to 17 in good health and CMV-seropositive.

The CDR3 here is CASSKDRLYQETQYF. The CDR3, as DNA: TGTGCCAGCAGCAAGGACAGGTTGTACCAAGAGACCCAGTACTTC. The rearrangement joins TRBV6-1 to TRBJ2-5; 7 bases line up with TRBD1. With V trimmed by 6 bases and J by 0 bases, 7 bases remained unmatched. The CDR3 runs to 15 residues. CDR1 and CDR2 (germline): MNHNS, SASEGT.

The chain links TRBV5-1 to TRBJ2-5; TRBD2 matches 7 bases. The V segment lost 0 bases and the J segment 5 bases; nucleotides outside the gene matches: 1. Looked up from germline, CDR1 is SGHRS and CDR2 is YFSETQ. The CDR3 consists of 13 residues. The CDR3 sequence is CASSLAREETQYF. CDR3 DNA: TGCGCCAGCAGCTTGGCGCGGGAGGAGACCCAGTACTTC.

The chain's CDR3 is CASSSGQGNTGELFF. Here the CDR3 DNA reads TGCGCCAGCAGCTCGGGACAGGGAAACACCGGGGAGCTGTTTTTT. The V call is TRBV5-1, the J call TRBJ2-2; 9 nucleotides align to TRBD1. Trimming removed 3 bases from V and 2 bases from J; junction bases left unmatched: 2. The CDR3 covers 15 residues. CDR1 is SGHRS and CDR2 is YFSETQ in the germline V gene.

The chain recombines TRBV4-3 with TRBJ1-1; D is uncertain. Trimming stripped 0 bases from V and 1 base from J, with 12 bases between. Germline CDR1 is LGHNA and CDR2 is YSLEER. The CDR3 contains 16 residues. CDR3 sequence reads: CASSQDRDFRNTEAFF. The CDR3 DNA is TGCGCCAGCAGCCAAGATCGAGACTTCAGGAACACTGAAGCTTTCTTT.

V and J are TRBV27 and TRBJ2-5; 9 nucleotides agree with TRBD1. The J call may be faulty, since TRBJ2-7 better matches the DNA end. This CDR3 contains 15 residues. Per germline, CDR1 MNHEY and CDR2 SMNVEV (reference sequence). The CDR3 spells CASSYTGTGLYEQYF. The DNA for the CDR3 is TGTGCCAGCAGTTATACCGGGACAGGGCTCTACGAGCAGTACTTC.

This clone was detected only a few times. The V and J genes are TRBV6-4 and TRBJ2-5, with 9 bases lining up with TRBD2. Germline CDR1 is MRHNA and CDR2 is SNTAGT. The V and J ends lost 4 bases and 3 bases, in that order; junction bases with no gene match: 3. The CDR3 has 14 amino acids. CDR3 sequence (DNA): TGTGCCAGCAGTGCCGGCGGGGGGGAAGAGACCCAGTACTTC. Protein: CASSAGGGEETQYF.

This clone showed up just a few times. CDR3 region: CASSEGRGGTDTQYF. In nucleotides, the CDR3 is TGTGCCAGCAGTGAGGGTCGGGGTGGCACAGATACGCAGTATTTT. The V call is TRBV6-4, the J call TRBJ2-3, with a tentative D call TRBD2 (5 bases). V lost 3 bases, J lost 1 base, and 11 bases lay in between. This CDR3 is 15 amino acids long. Germline V lookup: CDR1 MRHNA, CDR2 SNTAGT.

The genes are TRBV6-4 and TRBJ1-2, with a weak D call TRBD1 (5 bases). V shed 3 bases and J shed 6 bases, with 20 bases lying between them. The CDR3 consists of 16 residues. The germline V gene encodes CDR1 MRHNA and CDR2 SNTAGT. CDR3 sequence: CASSEAPDTPSHGYTF. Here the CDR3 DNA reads TGTGCCAGCAGTGAAGCTCCGGACACCCCCTCCCATGGCTACACCTTC.

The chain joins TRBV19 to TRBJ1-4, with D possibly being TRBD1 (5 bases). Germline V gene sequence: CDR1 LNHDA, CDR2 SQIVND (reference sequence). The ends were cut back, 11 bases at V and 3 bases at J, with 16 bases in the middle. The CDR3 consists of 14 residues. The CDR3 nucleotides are TGTGCCTCAGCCCAGGGTTCGGCTAATGAAAAACTGTTTTTT. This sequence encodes CASAQGSANEKLFF.

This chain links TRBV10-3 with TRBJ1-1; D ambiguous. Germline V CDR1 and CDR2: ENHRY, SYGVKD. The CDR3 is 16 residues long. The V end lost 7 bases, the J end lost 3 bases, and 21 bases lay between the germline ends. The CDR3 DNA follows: TGTGCCATCAAGTCAGACGGAGAGAATCTGTACACTGAAGCTTTCTTT. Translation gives CAIKSDGENLYTEAFF.

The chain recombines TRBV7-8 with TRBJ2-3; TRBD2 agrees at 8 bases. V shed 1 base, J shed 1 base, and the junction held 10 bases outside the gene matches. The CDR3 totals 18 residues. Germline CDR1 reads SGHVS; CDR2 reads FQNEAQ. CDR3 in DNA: TGTGCCAGCAGCTTAGTTATGGCTAGCGGGTCACGCACAGATACGCAGTATTTT. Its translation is CASSLVMASGSRTDTQYF.

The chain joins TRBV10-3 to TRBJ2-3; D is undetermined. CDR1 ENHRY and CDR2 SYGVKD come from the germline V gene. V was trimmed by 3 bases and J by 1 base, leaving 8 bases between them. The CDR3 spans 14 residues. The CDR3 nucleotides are TGTGCCATCAGTGATGCTAGTGGCACAGATACGCAGTATTTT. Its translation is CAISDASGTDTQYF.

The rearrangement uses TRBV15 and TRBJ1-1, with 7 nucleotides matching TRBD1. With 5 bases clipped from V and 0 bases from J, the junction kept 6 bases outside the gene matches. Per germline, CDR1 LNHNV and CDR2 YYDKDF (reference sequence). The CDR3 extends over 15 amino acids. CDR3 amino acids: CATSPPQGMNTEAFF. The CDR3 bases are TGTGCCACCAGCCCCCCACAGGGGATGAACACTGAAGCTTTCTTT.

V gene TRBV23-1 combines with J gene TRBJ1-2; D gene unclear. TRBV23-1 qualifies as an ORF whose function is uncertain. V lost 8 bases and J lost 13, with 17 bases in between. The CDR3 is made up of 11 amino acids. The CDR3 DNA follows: TGCGCCAGCGTTCTCACCGAGACTTTCACCTTC. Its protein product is CASVLTETFTF.

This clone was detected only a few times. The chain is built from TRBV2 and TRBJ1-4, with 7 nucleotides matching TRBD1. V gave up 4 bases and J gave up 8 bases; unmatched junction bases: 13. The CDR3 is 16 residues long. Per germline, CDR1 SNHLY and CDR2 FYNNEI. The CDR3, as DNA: TGTGCCAGCAGTGTAATGCGAGGACAGGTTGGCGAAAAACTGTTTTTT. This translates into CASSVMRGQVGEKLFF.

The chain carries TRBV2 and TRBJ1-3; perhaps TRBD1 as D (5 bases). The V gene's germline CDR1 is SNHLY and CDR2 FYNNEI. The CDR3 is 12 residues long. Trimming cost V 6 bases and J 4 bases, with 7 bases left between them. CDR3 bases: TGTGCCAGCAGCTCAGGGGGAAACACCATATATTTT. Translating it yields CASSSGGNTIYF.

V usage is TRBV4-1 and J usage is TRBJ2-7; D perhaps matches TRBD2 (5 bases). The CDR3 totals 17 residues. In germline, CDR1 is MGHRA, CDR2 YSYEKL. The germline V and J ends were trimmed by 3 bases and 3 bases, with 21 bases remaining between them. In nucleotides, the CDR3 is TGCGCCAGCAGCCACCCCGGGGTGGCCGGATACAACTACGAGCAGTACTTC. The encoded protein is CASSHPGVAGYNYEQYF.

In DNA, the CDR3 is TGTGCCAGCATTGTGACAGGGGTGGGAGGCTACACCTTC. Translated, it gives CASIVTGVGGYTF. The chain has TRBV6-1 and TRBJ1-2; 8 bases are a match to TRBD1. Germline-derived CDR1 and CDR2 are MNHNS and SASEGT. The V gene end was trimmed by 7 bases and the J gene end by 8 bases; junction bases not matched to a gene: 9. The CDR3 is 13 residues long.

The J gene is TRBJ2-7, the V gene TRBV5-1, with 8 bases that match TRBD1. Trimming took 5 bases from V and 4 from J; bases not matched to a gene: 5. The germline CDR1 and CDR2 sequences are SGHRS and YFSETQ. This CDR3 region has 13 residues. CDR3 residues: CASRRQGAYEQYF. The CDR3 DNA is TGCGCCAGCAGGCGGCAGGGGGCGTACGAGCAGTACTTC.

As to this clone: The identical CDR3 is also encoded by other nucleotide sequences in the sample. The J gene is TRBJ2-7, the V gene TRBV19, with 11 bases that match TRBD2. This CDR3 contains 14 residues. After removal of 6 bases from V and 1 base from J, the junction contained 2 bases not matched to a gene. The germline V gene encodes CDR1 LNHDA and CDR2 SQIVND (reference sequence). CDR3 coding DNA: TGTGCCAGTAGCGGGACTAGCGGATCCTACGAGCAGTACTTC. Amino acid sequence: CASSGTSGSYEQYF.

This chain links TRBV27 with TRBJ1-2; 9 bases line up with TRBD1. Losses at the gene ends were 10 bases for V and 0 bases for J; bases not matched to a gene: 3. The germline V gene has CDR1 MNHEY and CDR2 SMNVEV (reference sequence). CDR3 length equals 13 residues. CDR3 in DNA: TGTGCCACCGGGGACAGGGCTAACTATGGCTACACCTTC. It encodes CATGDRANYGYTF.

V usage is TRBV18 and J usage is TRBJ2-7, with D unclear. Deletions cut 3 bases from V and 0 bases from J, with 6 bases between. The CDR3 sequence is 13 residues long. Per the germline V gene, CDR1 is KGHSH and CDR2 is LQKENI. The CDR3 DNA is TGTGCCAGCTCACCCGCAGTCTCCTACGAGCAGTACTTC. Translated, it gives CASSPAVSYEQYF.

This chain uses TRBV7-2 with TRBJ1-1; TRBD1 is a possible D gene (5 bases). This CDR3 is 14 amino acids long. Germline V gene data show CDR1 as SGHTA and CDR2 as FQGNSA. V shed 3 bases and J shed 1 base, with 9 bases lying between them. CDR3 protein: CASSFGQGNTEAFF. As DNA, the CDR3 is TGTGCCAGCAGCTTCGGGCAGGGGAACACTGAAGCTTTCTTT.

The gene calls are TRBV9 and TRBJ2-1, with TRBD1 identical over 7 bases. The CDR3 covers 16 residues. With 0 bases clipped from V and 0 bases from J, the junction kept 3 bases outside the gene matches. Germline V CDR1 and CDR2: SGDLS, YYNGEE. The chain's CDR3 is CASSVETGSSYNEQFF. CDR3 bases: TGTGCCAGCAGCGTAGAGACAGGGAGCTCCTACAATGAGCAGTTCTTC.

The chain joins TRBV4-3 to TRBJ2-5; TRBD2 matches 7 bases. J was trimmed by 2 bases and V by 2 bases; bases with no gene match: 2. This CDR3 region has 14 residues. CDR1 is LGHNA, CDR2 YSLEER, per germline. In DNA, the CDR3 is TGCGCCAGCAGCCAAAAAGCGGGGCAAGAGACCCAGTACTTC. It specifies CASSQKAGQETQYF.

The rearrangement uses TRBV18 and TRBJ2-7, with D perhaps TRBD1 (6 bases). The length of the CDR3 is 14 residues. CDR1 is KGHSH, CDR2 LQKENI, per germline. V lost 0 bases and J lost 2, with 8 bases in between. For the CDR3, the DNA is TGTGCCAGCTCACCACCGGACAGCACCTACGAGCAGTACTTC. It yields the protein CASSPPDSTYEQYF.

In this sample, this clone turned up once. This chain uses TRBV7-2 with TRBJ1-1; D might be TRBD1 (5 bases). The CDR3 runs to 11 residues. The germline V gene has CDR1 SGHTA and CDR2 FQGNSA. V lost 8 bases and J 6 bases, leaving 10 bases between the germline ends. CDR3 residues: CASGGEAEAFF. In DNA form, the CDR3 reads TGTGCCAGCGGGGGGGAGGCTGAAGCTTTCTTT.

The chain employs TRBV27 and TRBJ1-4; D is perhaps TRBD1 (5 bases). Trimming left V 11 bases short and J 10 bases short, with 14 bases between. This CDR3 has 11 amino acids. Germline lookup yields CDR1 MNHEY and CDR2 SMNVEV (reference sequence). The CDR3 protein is CAGQGSGKLFF. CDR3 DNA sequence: TGTGCCGGGCAGGGTTCAGGAAAACTGTTTTTT.

The CDR3 spells CASSLARWTDTQYF. The CDR3 region has the DNA TGTGCCAGCAGCTTGGCCAGGTGGACAGATACGCAGTATTTT. This chain links TRBV2 with TRBJ2-3; D not certain. Germline CDR1 reads SNHLY; CDR2 reads FYNNEI. The CDR3 covers 14 residues. V dropped 6 bases and J dropped 3 bases, with 13 bases sitting between them.

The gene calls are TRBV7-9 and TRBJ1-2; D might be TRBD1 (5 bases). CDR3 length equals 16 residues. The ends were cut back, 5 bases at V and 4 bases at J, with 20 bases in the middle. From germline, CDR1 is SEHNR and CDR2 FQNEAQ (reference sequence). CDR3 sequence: CASSPQVSGAVYGYTF. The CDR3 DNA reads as TGTGCCAGCAGCCCCCAAGTGTCTGGGGCAGTCTATGGCTACACCTTC. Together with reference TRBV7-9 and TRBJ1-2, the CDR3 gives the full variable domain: DTGVSQNPRHKITKRGQNVTFRCDPISEHNRLYWYRQTLGQGPEFLTYFQNEAQLEKSRLLSDRFSAERPKGSFSTLEIQRTEQGDSAMYLCASSPQVSGAVYGYTFGSGTRLTVV.